These 13 T cell receptor beta chains were sequenced from one sample in a study of blood T cell repertoires in COVID-19. Produced via immunoSEQ multiplex PCR; TCRdb's table is partial and in-frame only. The data hold 350,000 to 400,000 clones, with roughly 92% observed a single time. The sequencing sample was made of PBMCs or T cells enriched from blood (not recorded which). The receptors here all came from a woman aged 40 to 50 who had been exposed to COVID-19.

The chain joins TRBV2 to TRBJ1-2; 8 nucleotides agree with TRBD1. The length of the CDR3 is 15 residues. Trimming removed 6 bases from V and 6 bases from J; junction bases left unmatched: 12. Germline V gives CDR1 SNHLY, CDR2 FYNNEI. The CDR3 bases are TGTGCCAGCAGAGCTACAGGGGGGATTTGGGATGGCTACACCTTC. Translation: CASRATGGIWDGYTF.

This sequence joins TRBV19 and TRBJ1-2, with a tentative D call TRBD1 (5 bases). This CDR3 spans 13 amino acids. Germline V gene lookup returns CDR1 LNHDA and CDR2 SQIVND (reference sequence). V gave up 7 bases and J gave up 3 bases, with 12 bases separating them. The DNA of the CDR3 is TGTGCCAGTAAGGATGGGACTGACTATGGCTACACCTTC. Translating gives CASKDGTDYGYTF.

This chain joins TRBV24-1 and TRBJ1-2; D not resolved. The germline V gene encodes CDR1 KGHDR and CDR2 SFDVKD. Between the trimmed V and J ends, which lost 6 bases and 1 base, there was a span of 11 bases. The CDR3 extends over 14 amino acids. CDR3 DNA sequence: TGTGCCACCAGTAACTTCCGGGTTAACTATGGCTACACCTTC. Amino acids: CATSNFRVNYGYTF.

This chain connects TRBV9 to TRBJ2-2, with TRBD2 matching over 7 bases. The CDR3 covers 15 residues. Germline V gene sequence: CDR1 SGDLS, CDR2 YYNGEE. V lost 4 bases and J lost 6; bases outside the gene matches: 9. The CDR3 here is CASSQQAGAAGELFF. CDR3 bases: TGTGCCAGCAGCCAGCAGGCGGGAGCGGCCGGGGAGCTGTTTTTT.

The CDR3 DNA follows: TGCGCCAGCAGCCAAGGGGACAGGGGTTCGAAATCACCCCTCCACTTT. Translated, it gives CASSQGDRGSKSPLHF. This chain uses TRBV4-1 with TRBJ1-6; 10 bases fit TRBD1. The CDR3 runs 16 residues. In germline, CDR1 is MGHRA, CDR2 YSYEKL. The V segment lost 1 base and the J segment 10 bases; nucleotides outside the gene matches: 7.

The chain couples TRBV2 to TRBJ1-2, with 9 nucleotides matching TRBD1. V lost 8 bases, J lost 4 bases, and 2 bases stayed unmatched. CDR1 is SNHLY and CDR2 is FYNNEI in the germline V gene. This CDR3 is 12 amino acids long. The CDR3, as DNA: TGTGCCAGCGGGGACAGGGTCTATGGCTACACCTTC. The encoded protein is CASGDRVYGYTF.

This chain links TRBV5-4 with TRBJ1-1; 12 bases are a match to TRBD1. The CDR3 has 15 residues. The junction had 10 bases not matched to a gene; V was cut back by 3 bases and J by 10 bases. The germline V gene encodes CDR1 SGHNT and CDR2 YYREEE (reference sequence). This CDR3 is CASSSGQGATRGAFF. The CDR3 DNA sequence: TGTGCCAGCAGCTCGGGACAGGGGGCCACAAGGGGAGCTTTCTTT.

This chain joins TRBV5-5 and TRBJ1-1; 8 nucleotides line up with TRBD1. This CDR3 is 17 amino acids long. After removal of 1 base from V and 2 bases from J, the junction contained 10 bases not matched to a gene. CDR1 is SGHKS, CDR2 YYEKEE, per germline (reference sequence). This CDR3 reads CASSLWGGQGKNTEAFF. CDR3 bases: TGTGCCAGCAGCTTGTGGGGCGGACAGGGAAAAAACACTGAAGCTTTCTTT.

The CDR3 sequence: CASSLALSAGINEQFF. The DNA for the CDR3 is TGTGCCAGCAGCTTAGCGTTATCGGCAGGGATCAATGAGCAGTTCTTC. V gene TRBV11-3 combines with J gene TRBJ2-1, with a weak D call TRBD1 (5 bases). This CDR3 region has 16 residues. CDR1 and CDR2 from the germline V gene are SGHNT and YENEEA. Trimming stripped 1 base from V and 6 bases from J, with 16 bases between.

J is TRBJ1-2 and V is TRBV4-3, with D possibly being TRBD1 (6 bases). Germline CDR1 LGHNA, CDR2 YSLEER. The length of the CDR3 is 15 residues. V dropped 1 base and J dropped 3 bases, with 12 bases sitting between them. CDR3 in amino acids: CASSQVTGGDYGYTF. The CDR3 bases are TGCGCCAGCAGCCAAGTGACAGGTGGGGACTATGGCTACACCTTC.

V and J are TRBV7-2 and TRBJ1-6, with D perhaps matching TRBD1 (5 bases). The germline CDR1 and CDR2 sequences are SGHTA and FQGNSA. This CDR3 region has 14 residues. The V and J ends lost 4 bases and 10 bases respectively, with 14 bases between them. The CDR3 bases are TGTGCCAGCAGCTCCTCAGGGATAAGCTCACCCCTCCACTTT. Its protein is CASSSSGISSPLHF.

This sequence joins TRBV5-5 and TRBJ2-5; D is undetermined. This CDR3 is 14 amino acids long. CDR1 and CDR2 (germline): SGHKS, YYEKEE (reference sequence). Trimming removed 6 bases from V and 2 bases from J, with 14 bases in between. The CDR3 here is CASTRMPLQETQYF. The CDR3 DNA reads TGTGCCAGCACGCGCATGCCCCTACAAGAGACCCAGTACTTC.

The chain couples TRBV9 to TRBJ1-3, with TRBD1 as a possible D gene (6 bases). Trimming took 6 bases from V and 2 from J, leaving 21 bases between them. This CDR3 comprises 17 residues. In germline, CDR1 is SGDLS, CDR2 YYNGEE. The CDR3 spells CASTGTSRGGTGNTIYF. DNA for the CDR3: TGTGCCAGCACCGGAACCTCCCGAGGGGGAACTGGAAACACCATATATTTT.